This T cell receptor beta chain is from a study of radiotherapy plus CTLA-4 blockade in lung cancer. Study overall: The study recorded objective responses in 18% of patients and disease control in 31%. Study results and limitations: In blood, TCR clones derived from the tumor expanded after radiotherapy plus ipilimumab.

Enrolled patients, whose metastatic non-small-cell lung cancer was chemo-refractory, received focal radiation plus CTLA-4 blockade with ipilimumab. TCRdb's table, derived via immunoSEQ multiplex PCR, lists solely in-frame clones and lacks some. This table has 40,000 to 60,000 clones, around 83% appearing once. Remarks on this clone: What it binds is unknown.

The germline CDR1 and CDR2 sequences are MGHDK and SYGVNS. The CDR3 totals 11 residues. V was clipped by 7 bases and J by 4 bases, with 7 bases between them. The TCR originated in a human donor with non-small cell lung cancer who had stable disease on radiotherapy plus ipilimumab. The specimen was peripheral blood, collected from a patient treated with radiotherapy plus ipilimumab. The chain joins TRBV25-1 to TRBJ1-2, with D unclear. The CDR3 DNA reads TGTGCCAGCAAAACAGTCTATGGCTACACCTTC. This codes for CASKTVYGYTF.